This T cell receptor (beta chain) was recorded in a study of regulatory T cells in long-lasting Graves disease. Study-wide results and caveats: Whereas new patients shared 900 to 1,000 public clonotypes, persistent patients shared more, at some 2,700.

This clonotype was seen repeatedly, ten times or more. The antigen remains undetermined. Investigators prepared the TCR beta libraries by applying iRepertoire HTBI primers and Arm-PCR of CDR3 regions. TCRdb independently ran MiXCR on the multiplex PCR reads; one entry per CDR3 protein. The sample consists of hundreds of thousands of distinct CDR3 sequences, around 21% of them appearing once. The time point: persistent/refractory GD, antithyroid drugs over 5 years with positive TRAb. Generation of the TCR library employed RNA extracted from PBMCs. Criteria from the American Thyroid Association guidelines were applied to diagnose Graves' disease. EDTA tubes received roughly 10 milliliters of drawn peripheral blood. V was cut by 7 bases and J by 0 bases, with 9 bases left in between. The CDR3 spans 13 residues. Germline-derived CDR1 and CDR2 are MDHEN and SYDVKM.

The chain couples TRBV28 to TRBJ1-1; D call uncertain. This sequence was found in a female donor with Graves disease. Specimen: peripheral blood mononuclear cells (PBMCs), collected when the disease was refractory, from a patient treated with antithyroid drugs. In DNA, the CDR3 is TGTGCCAGCACAATCCAAGTGAACACTGAAGCTTTCTTT. The encoded protein is CASTIQVNTEAFF.